This T cell receptor (beta chain) came from a study of blood T cell repertoires in COVID-19. Study-level information: Samples taken during acute and convalescent COVID-19 were collected in the United States, Italy and Spain. PBMCs, B-cell-depleted T cells, or T cells were the source of the cDNA or gDNA that made up the material.

Enrollment of patients from Seattle took place during active infection, with longitudinal follow-up. CDR1 is SGHTA and CDR2 is FQGTGA in the germline V gene. This CDR3 comprises 16 residues. J was trimmed by 6 bases and V by 5 bases; bases with no gene match: 8. Original handling: It was from reference gene primer amplification that nucleated cell counts were estimated. Profiling relied on immunoSEQ multiplex PCR, and the TCRdb table lists in-frame clones only, not all of them. Clone size and V and J calls were adopted from that table, with D and trimming inferred from the DNA. This sample yields about 150,000 clones, of which approximately 85% are seen a single time; 0.63% belongs to the top ten.

This sequence was found in a man aged 55 to 70 with COVID-19, enrolled during active disease. The chain couples TRBV7-3 to TRBJ2-3; 13 bases are a match to TRBD2. Sequenced input: peripheral blood. The DNA for the CDR3 is TGTGCCAGCAGCATCGGACTAGCGGGGGCACGCGATACGCAGTATTTT. Protein sequence: CASSIGLAGARDTQYF.